This paragraph covers one TCR beta chain sequence. These data come from a study of control samples from healthy donors and cancer patients. CDR3 size: 14 residues. Germline V gives CDR1 MDHEN, CDR2 SYDVKM. V lost 1 base, J lost 8 bases, and 9 bases lay in between. TCRdb's table, derived via immunoSEQ multiplex PCR, lists solely in-frame clones and lacks some. The table shows 60,000 to 70,000 clones, with 85% occurring only once. The TCR comes from a man in his forties in good health. The rearrangement uses TRBV28 and TRBJ1-6, with D unclear. Sequenced input: blood. Written as DNA, the CDR3 is TGTGCCAGCAGTTTATTCCGACGGTATTCACCCCTCCACTTT. It translates to CASSLFRRYSPLHF.